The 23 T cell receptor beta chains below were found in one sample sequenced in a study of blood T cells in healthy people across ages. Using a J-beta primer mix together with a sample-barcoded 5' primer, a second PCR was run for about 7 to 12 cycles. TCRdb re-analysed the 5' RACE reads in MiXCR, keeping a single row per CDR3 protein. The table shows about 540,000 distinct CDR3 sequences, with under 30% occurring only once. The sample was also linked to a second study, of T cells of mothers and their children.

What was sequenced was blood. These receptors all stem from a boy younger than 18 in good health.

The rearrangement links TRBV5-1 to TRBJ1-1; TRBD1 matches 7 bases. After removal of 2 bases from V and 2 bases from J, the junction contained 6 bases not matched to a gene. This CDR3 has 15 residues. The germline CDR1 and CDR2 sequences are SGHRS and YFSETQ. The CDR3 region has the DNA TGCGCCAGCAGCTTTTCGGGACAGACCAACACTGAAGCTTTCTTT. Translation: CASSFSGQTNTEAFF.

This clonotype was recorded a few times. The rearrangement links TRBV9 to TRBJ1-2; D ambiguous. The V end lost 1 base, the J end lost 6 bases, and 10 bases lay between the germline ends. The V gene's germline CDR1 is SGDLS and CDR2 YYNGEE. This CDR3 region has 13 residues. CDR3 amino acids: CASSVQSMDGYTF. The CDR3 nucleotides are TGTGCCAGCAGCGTACAGAGCATGGATGGCTACACCTTC. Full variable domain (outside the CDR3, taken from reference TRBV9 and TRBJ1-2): DSGVTQTPKHLITATGQRVTLRCSPRSGDLSVYWYQQSLDQGLQFLIQYYNGEERAKGNILERFSAQQFPDLHSELNLSSLELGDSALYFCASSVQSMDGYTFGSGTRLTVV.

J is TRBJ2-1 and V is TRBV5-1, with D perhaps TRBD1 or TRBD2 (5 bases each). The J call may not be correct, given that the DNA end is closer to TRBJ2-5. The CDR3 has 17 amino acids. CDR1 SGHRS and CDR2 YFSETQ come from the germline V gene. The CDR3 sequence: CASSFGTGATFGETQYF. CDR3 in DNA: TGCGCCAGCAGCTTCGGAACCGGGGCCACTTTTGGAGAGACCCAGTACTTC.

The CDR3 spells CSAKGQGLSYEQYF. The CDR3 DNA sequence: TGCAGTGCGAAGGGACAGGGGTTGTCCTACGAGCAGTACTTC. J is TRBJ2-7 and V is TRBV20-1, with TRBD1 identical over 10 bases. The germline gives CDR1 DFQATT, CDR2 SNEGSKA (reference sequence). This CDR3 contains 14 residues. The V gene end was trimmed by 6 bases and the J gene end by 1 base; junction bases not matched to a gene: 6.

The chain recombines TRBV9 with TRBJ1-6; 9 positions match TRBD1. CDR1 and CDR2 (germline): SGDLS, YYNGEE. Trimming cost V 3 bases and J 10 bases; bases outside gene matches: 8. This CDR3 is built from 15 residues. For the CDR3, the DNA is TGTGCCAGCAGCGCACAGACAGGGGGAAACTCACCCCTCCACTTT. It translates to CASSAQTGGNSPLHF.

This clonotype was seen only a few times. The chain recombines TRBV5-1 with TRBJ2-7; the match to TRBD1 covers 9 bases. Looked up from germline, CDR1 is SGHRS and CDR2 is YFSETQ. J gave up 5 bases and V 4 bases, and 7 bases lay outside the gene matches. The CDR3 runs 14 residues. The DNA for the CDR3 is TGCGCCAGCAGCCAAGGGACAGGGACCCACGAGCAGTACTTC. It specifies CASSQGTGTHEQYF.

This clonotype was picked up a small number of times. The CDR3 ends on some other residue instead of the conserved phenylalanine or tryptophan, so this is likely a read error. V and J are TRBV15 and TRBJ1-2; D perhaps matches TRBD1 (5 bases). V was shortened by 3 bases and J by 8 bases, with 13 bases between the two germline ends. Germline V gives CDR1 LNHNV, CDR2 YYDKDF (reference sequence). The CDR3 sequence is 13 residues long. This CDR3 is CATSRPRKGGYTL. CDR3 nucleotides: TGTGCCACCAGCAGGCCTCGAAAGGGGGGCTACACCCTC.

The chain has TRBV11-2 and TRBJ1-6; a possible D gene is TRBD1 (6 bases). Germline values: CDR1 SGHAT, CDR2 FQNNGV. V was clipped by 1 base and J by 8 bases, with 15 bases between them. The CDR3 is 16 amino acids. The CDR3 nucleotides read TGTGCCAGCAGCTTAGGGGGCAGGGGATCGGATTCACCCCTCCACTTT. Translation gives CASSLGGRGSDSPLHF.

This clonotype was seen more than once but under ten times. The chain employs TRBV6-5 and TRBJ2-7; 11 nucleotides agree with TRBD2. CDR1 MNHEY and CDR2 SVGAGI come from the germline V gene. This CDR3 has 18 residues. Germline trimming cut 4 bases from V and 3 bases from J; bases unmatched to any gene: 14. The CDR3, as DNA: TGTGCCAGCAGTTCACTCCTAGCGGGAGGCCCACCGGACTACGAGCAGTACTTC. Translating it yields CASSSLLAGGPPDYEQYF.

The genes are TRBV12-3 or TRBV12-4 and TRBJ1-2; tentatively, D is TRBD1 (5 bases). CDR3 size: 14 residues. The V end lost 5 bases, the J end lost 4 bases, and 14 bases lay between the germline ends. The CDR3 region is CASSGPRGFYGYTF. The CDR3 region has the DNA TGTGCCAGCAGTGGACCCCGGGGGTTCTATGGCTACACCTTC.

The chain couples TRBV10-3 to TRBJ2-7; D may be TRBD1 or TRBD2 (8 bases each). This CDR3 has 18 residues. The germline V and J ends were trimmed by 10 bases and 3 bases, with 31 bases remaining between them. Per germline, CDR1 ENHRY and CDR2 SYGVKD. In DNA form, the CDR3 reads TGTGCCAACGCTAACGAAGGGGTAGCGGGACAGGCCTTCTACGAGCAGTACTTC. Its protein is CANANEGVAGQAFYEQYF.

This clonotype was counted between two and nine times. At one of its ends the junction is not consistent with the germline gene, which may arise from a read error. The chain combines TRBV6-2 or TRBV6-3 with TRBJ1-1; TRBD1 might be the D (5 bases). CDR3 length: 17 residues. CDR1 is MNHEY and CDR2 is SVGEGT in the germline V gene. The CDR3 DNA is TGTGCCGGCAGTTACTCTAGGTGGGGCCCTACGAACACTGAAGCTTTCTTT. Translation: CAGSYSRWGPTNTEAFF.

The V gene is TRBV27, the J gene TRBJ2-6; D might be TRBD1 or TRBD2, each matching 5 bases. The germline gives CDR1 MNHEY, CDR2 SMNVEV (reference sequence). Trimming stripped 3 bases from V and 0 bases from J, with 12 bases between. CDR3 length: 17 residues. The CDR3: CASSFLGRDSGANVLTF. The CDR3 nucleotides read TGTGCCAGCAGTTTCCTGGGACGGGACTCTGGGGCCAACGTCCTGACTTTC.

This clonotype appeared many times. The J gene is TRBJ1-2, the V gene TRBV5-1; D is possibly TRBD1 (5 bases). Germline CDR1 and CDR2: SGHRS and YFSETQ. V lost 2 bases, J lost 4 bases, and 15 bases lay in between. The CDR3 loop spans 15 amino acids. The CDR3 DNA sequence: TGCGCCAGCAGCTTTTCAGGGACGGAGGTCTATGGCTACACCTTC. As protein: CASSFSGTEVYGYTF.

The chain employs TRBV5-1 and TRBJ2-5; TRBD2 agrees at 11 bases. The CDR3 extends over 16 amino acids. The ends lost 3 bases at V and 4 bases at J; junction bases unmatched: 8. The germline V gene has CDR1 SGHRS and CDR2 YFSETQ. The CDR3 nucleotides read TGCGCCAGCAGCTCGGTCCAAGGACTAGCGGGAGAGACCCAGTACTTC. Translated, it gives CASSSVQGLAGETQYF.

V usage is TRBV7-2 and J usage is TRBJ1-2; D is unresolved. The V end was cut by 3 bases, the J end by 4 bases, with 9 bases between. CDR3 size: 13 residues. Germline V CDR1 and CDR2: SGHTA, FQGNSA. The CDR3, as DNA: TGTGCCAGCAGCTTTGGCGAGGTCTATGGCTACACCTTC. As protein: CASSFGEVYGYTF.

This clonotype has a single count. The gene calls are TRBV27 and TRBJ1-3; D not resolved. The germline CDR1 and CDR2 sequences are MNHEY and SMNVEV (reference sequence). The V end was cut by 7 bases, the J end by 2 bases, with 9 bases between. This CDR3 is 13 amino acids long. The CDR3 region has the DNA TGTGCCAGCAAGGATGGAGCTGGAAACACCATATATTTT. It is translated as CASKDGAGNTIYF.

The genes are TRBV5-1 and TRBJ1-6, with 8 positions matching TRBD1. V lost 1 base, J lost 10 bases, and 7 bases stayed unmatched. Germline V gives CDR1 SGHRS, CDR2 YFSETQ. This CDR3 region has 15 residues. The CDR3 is CASSLPDRVGSPLHF. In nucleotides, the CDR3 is TGCGCCAGCAGCTTGCCGGACAGGGTTGGATCACCCCTCCACTTT.

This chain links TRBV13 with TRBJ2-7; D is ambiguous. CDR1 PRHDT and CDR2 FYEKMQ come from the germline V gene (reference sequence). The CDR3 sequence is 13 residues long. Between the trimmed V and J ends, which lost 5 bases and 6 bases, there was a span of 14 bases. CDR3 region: CASSPELSLEQYF. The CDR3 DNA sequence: TGTGCCAGCAGCCCAGAATTATCGCTCGAGCAGTACTTC.

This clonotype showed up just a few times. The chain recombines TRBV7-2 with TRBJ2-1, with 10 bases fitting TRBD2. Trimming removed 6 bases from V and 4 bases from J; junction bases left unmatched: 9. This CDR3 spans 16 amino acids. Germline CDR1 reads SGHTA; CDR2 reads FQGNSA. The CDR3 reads CASRPTAGGRYNEQFF. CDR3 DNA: TGTGCCAGCAGGCCCACAGCGGGAGGGAGATACAATGAGCAGTTCTTC.

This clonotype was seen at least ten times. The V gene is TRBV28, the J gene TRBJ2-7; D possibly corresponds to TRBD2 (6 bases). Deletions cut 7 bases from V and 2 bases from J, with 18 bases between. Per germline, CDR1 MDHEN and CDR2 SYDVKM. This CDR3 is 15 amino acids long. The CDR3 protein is CASNHPPGLTYEQYF. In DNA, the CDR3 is TGTGCCAGCAACCACCCTCCGGGACTCACCTACGAGCAGTACTTC. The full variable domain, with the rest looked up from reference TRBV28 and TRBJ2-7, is DVKVTQSSRYLVKRTGEKVFLECVQDMDHENMFWYRQDPGLGLRLIYFSYDVKMKEKGDIPEGYSVSREKKERFSLILESASTNQTSMYLCASNHPPGLTYEQYFGPGTRLTVT.

Here the CDR3 reads CASSTGGLEETQYF. CDR3 coding DNA: TGTGCCAGCAGCACAGGGGGCTTGGAGGAGACCCAGTACTTC. The V and J genes are TRBV28 and TRBJ2-5, with 9 positions matching TRBD1. The CDR3 loop spans 14 amino acids. Germline V CDR1 and CDR2: MDHEN, SYDVKM. J gave up 5 bases and V 6 bases, and 7 bases lay outside the gene matches.

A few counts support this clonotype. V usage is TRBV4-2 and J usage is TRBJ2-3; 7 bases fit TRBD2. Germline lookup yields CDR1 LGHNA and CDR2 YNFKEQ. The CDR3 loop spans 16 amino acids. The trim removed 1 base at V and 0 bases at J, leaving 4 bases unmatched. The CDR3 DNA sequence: TGTGCCAGCAGCCAAGCTCTAGCGGCTAGCACAGATACGCAGTATTTT. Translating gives CASSQALAASTDTQYF.